This paragraph reports one TCR beta chain. Its antigen is still unknown. The data stem from a study of T cell responses to AZD1222 COVID-19 vaccine. Points from the study as a whole: Repertoires were obtained solely post-peak T cell response. Females outnumbered males among donors, who were mostly white British; clonal diversity was possibly underestimated. Among vaccine-associated CD4 TCRs, coverage spanned spike, with dominance at 160-218 and 743-854.

The CDR3 is 14 amino acids. The germline V and J ends were trimmed by 1 base and 4 bases, with 12 bases remaining between them. Germline assignment: CDR1 SGHRS and CDR2 YFSETQ. Here immunoSEQ multiplex PCR was the method, and the copy in TCRdb shows in-frame clones only, minus some. Of about 84,000 clones in the sample, 80% to 90% are singletons; the top ten hold around 10%. This clonotype originated in an adult who received the AZD1222 COVID-19 vaccine. V is TRBV5-1 and J is TRBJ2-7; maybe TRBD1 (5 bases). Specimen: peripheral blood, collected 28 days after the second AZD1222 dose. The DNA for the CDR3 is TGCGCCAGCAGCTTGTATGCAGGGCAGTACGAGCAGTACTTC. This sequence encodes CASSLYAGQYEQYF.